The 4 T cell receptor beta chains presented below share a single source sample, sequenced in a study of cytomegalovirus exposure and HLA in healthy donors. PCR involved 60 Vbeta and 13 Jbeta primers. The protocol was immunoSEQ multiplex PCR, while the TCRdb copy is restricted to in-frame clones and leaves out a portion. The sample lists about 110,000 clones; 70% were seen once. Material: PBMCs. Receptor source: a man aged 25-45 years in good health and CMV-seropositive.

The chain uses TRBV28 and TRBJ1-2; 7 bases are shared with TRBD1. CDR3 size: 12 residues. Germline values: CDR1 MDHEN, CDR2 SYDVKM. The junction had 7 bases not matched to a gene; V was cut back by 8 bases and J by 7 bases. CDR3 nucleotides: TGTGCCAGCCGACAGGGAAATAGTGGCTACACCTTC. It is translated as CASRQGNSGYTF.

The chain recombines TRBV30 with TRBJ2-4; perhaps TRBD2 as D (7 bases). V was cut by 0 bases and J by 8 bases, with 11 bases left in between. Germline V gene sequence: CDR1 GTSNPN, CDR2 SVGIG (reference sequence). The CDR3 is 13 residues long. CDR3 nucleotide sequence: TGTGCCTGGAGTGTACGGGGGGCGGACATTCAGTACTTC. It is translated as CAWSVRGADIQYF.

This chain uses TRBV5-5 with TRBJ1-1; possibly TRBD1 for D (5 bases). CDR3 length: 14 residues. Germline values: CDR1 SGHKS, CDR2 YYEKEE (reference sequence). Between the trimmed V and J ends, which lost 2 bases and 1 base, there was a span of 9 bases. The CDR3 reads CASSFGGGNTEAFF. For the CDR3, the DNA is TGTGCCAGCAGCTTCGGGGGGGGGAACACTGAAGCTTTCTTT.

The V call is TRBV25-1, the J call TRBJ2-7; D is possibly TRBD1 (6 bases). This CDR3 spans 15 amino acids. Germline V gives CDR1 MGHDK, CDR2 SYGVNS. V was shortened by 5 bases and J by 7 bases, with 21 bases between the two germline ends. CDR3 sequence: CASSRNRDLGWEQYV. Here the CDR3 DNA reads TGTGCCAGCAGTCGGAACAGGGATCTGGGCTGGGAGCAGTACGTC.